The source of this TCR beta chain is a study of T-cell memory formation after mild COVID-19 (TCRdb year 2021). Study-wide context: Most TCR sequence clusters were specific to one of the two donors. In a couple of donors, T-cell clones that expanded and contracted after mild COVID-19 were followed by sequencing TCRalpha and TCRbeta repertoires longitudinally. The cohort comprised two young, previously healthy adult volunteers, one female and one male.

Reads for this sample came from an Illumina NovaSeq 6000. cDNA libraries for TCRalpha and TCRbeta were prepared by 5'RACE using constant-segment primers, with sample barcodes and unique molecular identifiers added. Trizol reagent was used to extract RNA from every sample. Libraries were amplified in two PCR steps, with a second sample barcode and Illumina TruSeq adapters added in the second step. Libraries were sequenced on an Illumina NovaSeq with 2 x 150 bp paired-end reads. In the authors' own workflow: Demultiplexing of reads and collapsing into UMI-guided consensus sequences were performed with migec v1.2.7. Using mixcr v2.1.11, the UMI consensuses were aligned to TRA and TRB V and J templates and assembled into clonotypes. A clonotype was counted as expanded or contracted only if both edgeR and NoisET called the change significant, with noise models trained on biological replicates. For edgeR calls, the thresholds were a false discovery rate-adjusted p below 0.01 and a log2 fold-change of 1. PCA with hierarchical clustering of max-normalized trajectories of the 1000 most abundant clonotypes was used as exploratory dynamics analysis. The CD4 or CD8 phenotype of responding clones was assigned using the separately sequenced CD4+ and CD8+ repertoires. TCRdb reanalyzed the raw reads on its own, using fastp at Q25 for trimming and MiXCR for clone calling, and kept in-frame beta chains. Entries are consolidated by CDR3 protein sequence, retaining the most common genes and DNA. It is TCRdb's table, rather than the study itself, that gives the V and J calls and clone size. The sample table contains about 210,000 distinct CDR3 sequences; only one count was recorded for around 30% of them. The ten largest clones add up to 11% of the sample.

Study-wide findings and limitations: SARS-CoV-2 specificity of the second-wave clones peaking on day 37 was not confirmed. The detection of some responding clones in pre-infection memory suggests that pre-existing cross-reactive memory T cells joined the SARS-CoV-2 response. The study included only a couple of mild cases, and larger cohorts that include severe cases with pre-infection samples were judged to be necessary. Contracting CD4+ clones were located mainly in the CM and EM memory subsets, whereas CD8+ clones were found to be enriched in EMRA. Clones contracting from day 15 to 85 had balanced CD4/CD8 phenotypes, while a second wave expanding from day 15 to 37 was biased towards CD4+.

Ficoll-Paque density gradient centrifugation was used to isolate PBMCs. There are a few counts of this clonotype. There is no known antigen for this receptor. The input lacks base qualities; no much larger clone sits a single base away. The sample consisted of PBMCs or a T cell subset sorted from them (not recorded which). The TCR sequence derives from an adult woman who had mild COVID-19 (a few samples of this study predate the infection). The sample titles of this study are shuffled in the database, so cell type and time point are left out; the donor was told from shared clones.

The CDR3 region reads CSARVSGGPENTGELFF. Read as DNA, the sequence is TGCAGTGCTAGAGTTTCGGGAGGGCCGGAGAACACCGGGGAGCTGTTTTTT. The rearranged chain carries TRBV20-1 and TRBJ2-2, with 8 middle bases fitting TRBD2. From cysteine to phenylalanine, the CDR3 is 17 amino acids long. Only the CDR3 DNA is retained, 51 bases long and in frame from the first base. CDR1 and CDR2, per the germline V gene (reference sequence), are DFQATT and SNEGSKA. Ends trimmed: V by 1 base, J by 1 base; bases unmatched to a gene: 8.